This TCR beta chain came from a study of long-term antiretroviral therapy in people with HIV. The germline V gene encodes CDR1 SGDLS and CDR2 YYNGEE. The V gene end was trimmed by 6 bases and the J gene end by 4 bases; junction bases not matched to a gene: 6. The CDR3 has 15 amino acids. It was version v3.0 of the immunoSEQ assay that was run at survey level. Some clones are missing from TCRdb's copy, which holds only in-frame ones; the method was immunoSEQ multiplex PCR. The table lists some 20,000 clones, 79% of them singletons, with 9.5% to 14% in the top ten. This sequence originates from a woman aged 40 to 50 with HIV. The input for sequencing was unsorted PBMCs, taken 2.3 years after starting antiretroviral therapy. The rearrangement uses TRBV9 and TRBJ2-1; 11 bases are a match to TRBD2. The CDR3 bases are TGTGCCAGCACTAGCGGGGGGTCCCAATACAATGAGCAGTTCTTC. It yields the protein CASTSGGSQYNEQFF.